The 9 T cell receptor beta chains below were found in one sample sequenced in a study of cytomegalovirus exposure and HLA in healthy donors. Both 60 Vbeta primers and 13 Jbeta primers went into the PCR. TCRdb's copy holds only in-frame clones and misses some; the assay was immunoSEQ multiplex PCR. The sample has some 77,000 clones, roughly three quarters seen once. The sequenced material came from PBMCs. All receptors derive from a woman in her thirties or forties in good health and CMV-seropositive.

J is TRBJ1-5 and V is TRBV5-6, with D possibly matching TRBD1 (5 bases). The V and J ends lost 2 bases and 4 bases respectively, with 10 bases between them. The germline gives CDR1 SGHDT, CDR2 YYEEEE. The CDR3 totals 14 residues. The CDR3 protein is CASSFTTGNQPQHF. The CDR3 region has the DNA TGTGCCAGCAGCTTCACCACAGGAAATCAGCCCCAGCATTTT.

V usage is TRBV9 and J usage is TRBJ2-3; 8 bases are shared with TRBD2. V lost 0 bases, J lost 6 bases, and 3 bases stayed unmatched. CDR1 is SGDLS and CDR2 is YYNGEE in the germline V gene. The CDR3 sequence is 14 residues long. The CDR3 protein is CASSVGAGADTQYF. The CDR3, as DNA: TGTGCCAGCAGCGTAGGAGCGGGAGCGGATACGCAGTATTTT.

The rearrangement joins TRBV2 to TRBJ2-5, with 10 bases matching TRBD2. The J segment lost 4 bases and the V segment lost 6 bases, leaving 14 bases of the junction unmatched. Germline CDR1 is SNHLY and CDR2 is FYNNEI. The CDR3 length is 17 residues. Written as DNA, the CDR3 is TGTGCCAGCAGGGGAAGGGGGCTAGCGGGGGCCCTAGAGACCCAGTACTTC. This gives the protein CASRGRGLAGALETQYF.

The genes are TRBV5-1 and TRBJ2-5; 9 bases agree with TRBD1. After removal of 4 bases from V and 4 bases from J, the junction contained 8 bases not matched to a gene. This CDR3 region has 15 residues. Germline V gives CDR1 SGHRS, CDR2 YFSETQ. CDR3 bases: TGCGCCAGCAGCGGCGGGACAGGGATGTCAGAGACCCAGTACTTC. This codes for CASSGGTGMSETQYF.

This clone has just a few counts. V gene TRBV5-6 combines with J gene TRBJ2-5; 11 bases are shared with TRBD2. The J segment lost 6 bases and the V segment lost 4 bases, leaving 11 bases of the junction unmatched. The length of the CDR3 is 16 residues. Germline CDR1 SGHDT, CDR2 YYEEEE. This CDR3 reads CASSPGGLAGGKTQYF. DNA for the CDR3: TGTGCCAGCAGCCCGGGCGGGCTAGCGGGAGGAAAGACCCAGTACTTC.

The chain carries TRBV7-2 and TRBJ2-1, with 9 bases lining up with TRBD2. CDR3 size: 18 residues. J lost 0 bases, V lost 5 bases, and 11 bases had no gene match. Germline V gives CDR1 SGHTA, CDR2 FQGNSA. As DNA, the CDR3 is TGTGCCAGCAGCCCTCAGGCAGGACTAGCGTACTCCTACAATGAGCAGTTCTTC. It translates to CASSPQAGLAYSYNEQFF.

The chain has TRBV6-1 and TRBJ1-3; D not resolved. Trimming removed 4 bases from V and 5 bases from J, with 9 bases in between. The germline V gene encodes CDR1 MNHNS and CDR2 SASEGT. The CDR3 is 13 residues long. CDR3 amino acids: CASSAGFRNTIYF. For the CDR3, the DNA is TGTGCCAGCAGTGCGGGTTTTAGAAACACCATATATTTT.

The genes are TRBV6-5 and TRBJ1-6, with D possibly being TRBD1 (6 bases). Germline V gene sequence: CDR1 MNHEY, CDR2 SVGAGI. CDR3 length: 11 residues. The ends were cut back, 7 bases at V and 13 bases at J, with 11 bases in the middle. The CDR3 here is CASTLTGPLHF. The CDR3 DNA reads TGTGCCAGCACTCTCACAGGGCCCCTCCACTTT.

This clone came up a few times. This chain uses TRBV27 with TRBJ1-1, with 9 bases lining up with TRBD1. The CDR3 extends over 19 amino acids. J was trimmed by 6 bases and V by 5 bases; bases with no gene match: 22. The V gene's germline CDR1 is MNHEY and CDR2 SMNVEV (reference sequence). CDR3 DNA: TGTGCCAGCAGTCCTACTAGTCTATTACCGGGACAGGGTTTGGCTGAAGCTTTCTTT. Translating it yields CASSPTSLLPGQGLAEAFF.